The 2 T cell receptor beta chains given below trace back to one sample, sequenced in a study of T cells in Graves' hyperthyroidism and ophthalmopathy (dated by TCRdb to between 2018 and 2021). Library prep was done by multiplex PCR. Sequencing relied on an Illumina HiSeq 2000. Amplification of TCR beta CDR3 regions was carried out from RNA transcripts. A first-round RT-PCR of the TCR CDR3 used the HTBI primer set with the Qiagen OneStep RT-PCR kit. The raw public reads went through TCRdb reprocessing: fastp at Q25, MiXCR clone calling, in-frame beta chains kept. Each entry is one CDR3 protein sequence, shown with its most common DNA and genes. The sample table contains some 720,000 distinct CDR3 sequences; only one count was recorded for roughly 15% of them. The biggest ten clones account for 8.4% of the sample. The specimen was blood. The receptors here all came from a man between 18 and 29 years old with Graves' hyperthyroidism.

For this clonotype: This sequence may be a read error, since a much larger clone differs from it by one base. This chain connects TRBV20-1 to TRBJ1-1; weak D call: TRBD1 (5 bases). V was shortened by 0 bases and J by 6 bases, with 14 bases between the two germline ends. The CDR3 runs 14 residues. From germline, CDR1 is DFQATT and CDR2 SNEGSKA (reference sequence). The CDR3 sequence: CSARDARRDAEAFF. The DNA of the CDR3 is TGCAGTGCTAGAGATGCCCGGAGGGACGCTGAAGCTTTCTTT.

The sample holds many counts of this clonotype. The V and J genes are TRBV29-1 and TRBJ1-1; D is uncertain. The CDR3 is 11 amino acids. V lost 3 bases to trimming and J lost 2 bases, with 4 bases between them. CDR1 SQVTM and CDR2 ANQGSEA come from the germline V gene. CDR3 protein: CSVEGNTEAFF. The CDR3 DNA follows: TGCAGCGTTGAGGGAAACACTGAAGCTTTCTTT.